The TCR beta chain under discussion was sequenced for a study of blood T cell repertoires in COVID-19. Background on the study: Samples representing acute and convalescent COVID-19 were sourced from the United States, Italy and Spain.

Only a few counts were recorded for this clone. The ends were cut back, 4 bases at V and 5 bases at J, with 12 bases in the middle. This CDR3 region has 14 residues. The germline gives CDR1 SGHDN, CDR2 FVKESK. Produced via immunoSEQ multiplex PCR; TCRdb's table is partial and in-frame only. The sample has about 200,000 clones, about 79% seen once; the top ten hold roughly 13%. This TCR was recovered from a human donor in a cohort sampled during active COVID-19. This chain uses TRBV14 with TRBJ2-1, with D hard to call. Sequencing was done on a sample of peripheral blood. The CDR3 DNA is TGTGCCAGCAGCCCCTTGGAGACCGACAATGAGCAGTTCTTC. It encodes CASSPLETDNEQFF.